This T cell receptor beta chain was retrieved from a study of blood T cell repertoires in COVID-19. About the research overall: Acute-phase and convalescent COVID-19 samples originated in the United States, Italy and Spain. PBMCs, B-cell-depleted T cells, or T cells provided the cDNA or gDNA that made up the material.

Two negative PCRs, clearance, or symptom resolution characterized the recovered Cohort 3 donors. CDR3 length equals 15 residues. Trimming cost V 6 bases and J 5 bases; bases outside gene matches: 11. In germline, CDR1 is SGHNT, CDR2 YYREEE (reference sequence). Original handling: Reference gene primer amplification gave estimated nucleated cell counts. This table comes from immunoSEQ multiplex PCR, and its TCRdb copy is limited to in-frame clones, with some not included. Clonal size and the V and J genes are those of that table, whereas D and trimming came from the DNA. The sample lists around 300,000 clones; under 90% were seen once.

This chain connects TRBV5-4 to TRBJ2-1; TRBD2 matches at 7 bases. The origin of this receptor is a woman in her thirties who had recovered from COVID-19. The sequencing input was PBMCs or T cells enriched from blood (not recorded which). The CDR3 protein is CASTVGLVRDNEQFF. CDR3 bases: TGTGCCAGCACTGTTGGACTAGTAAGGGACAATGAGCAGTTCTTC.